This T cell receptor beta chain was captured in a study of T cell responses to AZD1222 COVID-19 vaccine. There are 14 residues in the CDR3. The junction had 7 bases not matched to a gene; V was cut back by 0 bases and J by 7 bases. CDR1 SGHDT and CDR2 YYEEEE come from the germline V gene. Here immunoSEQ multiplex PCR was the method, and the copy in TCRdb shows in-frame clones only, minus some. The sample lists over 75,000 clones, about nine tenths seen once, with about 2.2% in the top ten. This TCR was sampled from an adult in good health. V gene TRBV5-6 combines with J gene TRBJ2-7, with 7 positions matching TRBD1. The sequences come from peripheral blood, collected on day 0 of AZD1222 vaccination. The CDR3 DNA sequence: TGTGCCAGCAGCTTGGGAAGGGGCAGGGGGGAGCAGTACTTC. Its protein is CASSLGRGRGEQYF.